The 26 T cell receptor beta chains below all came from one sample that was sequenced in a study of STAT5B mutations in CD4+ large granular lymphocyte leukemia (dated 2022 in TCRdb). The library was generated by the immunoSEQ multiplex PCR assay. TCRdb holds this immuneACCESS table with in-frame rearrangements only. Some clones are missing; in checked studies, unresolved V genes explain under half, and the rest has no known cause. The sample table contains under 40,000 clones; only one count was recorded for under 80% of them. Together, the top ten hold about 2% of the sample. What was sequenced was CD4+ T cells from blood buffy coats. The receptors shown here come from a human donor in good health.

The chain carries TRBV29-1 and TRBJ2-7, with a tentative D call TRBD1 (6 bases). Germline values: CDR1 SQVTM, CDR2 ANQGSEA. The CDR3 is 14 residues long. V lost 6 bases to trimming and J lost 0 bases, with 15 bases between them. The CDR3 DNA reads as TGCAGCGTCGGTTACAGGGCTGCCTCCTACGAGCAGTACTTC. Its translation: CSVGYRAASYEQYF.

This chain joins TRBV14 and TRBJ2-4; perhaps TRBD1 as D (5 bases). Germline CDR1 reads SGHDN; CDR2 reads FVKESK. The V end lost 1 base, the J end lost 6 bases, and 10 bases lay between the germline ends. The CDR3 covers 14 residues. The CDR3: CASSQAFRGNIQYF. CDR3 DNA sequence: TGTGCCAGCAGCCAAGCTTTTAGGGGAAACATTCAGTACTTC.

This clone was detected once. The J gene is TRBJ1-5, the V gene TRBV5-6, with TRBD1 identical over 8 bases. The junction had 17 bases not matched to a gene; V was cut back by 4 bases and J by 2 bases. CDR3 size: 19 residues. Germline CDR1 is SGHDT and CDR2 is YYEEEE. The CDR3 DNA follows: TGTGCCAGCAGCCTGGACCGGGACAGGAGGGAAGGTGGCAATCAGCCCCAGCATTTT. Amino acids: CASSLDRDRREGGNQPQHF.

The rearrangement uses TRBV18 and TRBJ1-1; 7 bases are shared with TRBD1. Germline trimming cut 1 base from V and 1 base from J; bases unmatched to any gene: 3. In germline, CDR1 is KGHSH, CDR2 LQKENI. The CDR3 length is 15 residues. In nucleotides, the CDR3 is TGTGCCAGCTCACCACTCGAGGGGGCGAACACTGAAGCTTTCTTT. Translating gives CASSPLEGANTEAFF.

This rearrangement joins TRBV9 to TRBJ1-2, with a possible D match to TRBD1 (5 bases). Deletions cut 4 bases from V and 7 bases from J, with 20 bases between. The CDR3 has 15 amino acids. Looked up from germline, CDR1 is SGDLS and CDR2 is YYNGEE. CDR3 nucleotides: TGTGCCAGCAGCCCATTAGGAAGCGGGGCCCGTGGCTACACCTTC. Its protein product is CASSPLGSGARGYTF.

V is TRBV5-1 and J is TRBJ2-7; D gene unclear. The CDR3 length is 15 residues. The V gene's germline CDR1 is SGHRS and CDR2 YFSETQ. V was pared by 0 bases and J by 0 bases, with 10 bases between. Here the CDR3 DNA reads TGCGCCAGCAGCTTGGTTGTGGTCTCCTCCTACGAGCAGTACTTC. The encoded protein is CASSLVVVSSYEQYF.

This clone was seen a handful of times. The chain employs TRBV5-1 and TRBJ1-2; the D gene is possibly TRBD1 (5 bases). Germline lookup yields CDR1 SGHRS and CDR2 YFSETQ. CDR3 length: 13 residues. Deletions cut 1 base from V and 7 bases from J, with 11 bases between. In DNA form, the CDR3 reads TGCGCCAGCAGCTTGAACCCAGGGAGTGGCTACACCTTC. As protein: CASSLNPGSGYTF.

The chain carries TRBV10-3 and TRBJ2-1; D is unresolved. Trimming stripped 4 bases from V and 5 bases from J, with 9 bases between. The CDR3 totals 13 residues. The V gene's germline CDR1 is ENHRY and CDR2 SYGVKD. CDR3 in amino acids: CAISGLTNNEQFF. In nucleotides, the CDR3 is TGTGCCATCAGTGGCCTTACTAACAATGAGCAGTTCTTC.

This chain joins TRBV10-3 and TRBJ2-7; D may correspond to TRBD1 or TRBD2 (6 bases each). V shed 10 bases and J shed 3 bases, with 19 bases lying between them. There are 14 residues in the CDR3. The germline gives CDR1 ENHRY, CDR2 SYGVKD. The chain's CDR3 is CATRPPGANYEQYF. DNA of the CDR3: TGTGCCACCCGACCCCCGGGGGCAAACTACGAGCAGTACTTC.

The chain combines TRBV4-2 with TRBJ1-5; D is uncertain. Germline CDR1 is LGHNA and CDR2 is YNFKEQ. V dropped 2 bases and J dropped 4 bases, with 12 bases sitting between them. CDR3 length: 15 amino acids. The CDR3 here is CASSQRTGGNQPQHF. The CDR3 bases are TGTGCCAGCAGCCAACGGACCGGAGGAAATCAGCCCCAGCATTTT.

This clone was recorded only once. The V gene is TRBV18, the J gene TRBJ2-4; 12 positions match TRBD2. Germline V gives CDR1 KGHSH, CDR2 LQKENI. The CDR3 contains 15 residues. V shed 6 bases and J 7 bases; nucleotides not matched to a gene: 7. The CDR3 nucleotides are TGTGCCAGCTCCCCCGGACTAGCGGGATCGAACATTCAGTACTTC. As protein: CASSPGLAGSNIQYF.

This clone was seen only a few times. CDR3 in amino acids: CASSLRGGQEKLFF. The CDR3 nucleotides read TGCGCCAGCAGCTTGAGGGGGGGTCAGGAAAAACTGTTTTTT. The chain joins TRBV5-1 to TRBJ1-4; maybe TRBD1 (6 bases). Trimming took off 1 base at V and 8 bases at J, with 12 bases between the two ends. This CDR3 is built from 14 residues. The V gene's germline CDR1 is SGHRS and CDR2 YFSETQ.

This chain joins TRBV7-2 and TRBJ2-1, with 7 bases lining up with TRBD2. The V gene end was trimmed by 5 bases and the J gene end by 0 bases; junction bases not matched to a gene: 7. The CDR3 is 16 residues long. Per the germline V gene, CDR1 is SGHTA and CDR2 is FQGNSA. In DNA, the CDR3 is TGTGCCAGCAGCCGAGGAGCGGGGAGCTCCTACAATGAGCAGTTCTTC. Translation: CASSRGAGSSYNEQFF.

This chain links TRBV7-9 with TRBJ1-1; 8 bases match TRBD1. Per the germline V gene, CDR1 is SEHNR and CDR2 is FQNEAQ (reference sequence). Trimming at V came to 3 bases and at J to 4 bases, leaving 4 bases not matched to a gene. The CDR3 is 14 residues long. The CDR3 region has the DNA TGTGCCAGCAGCTTTCTGACAGGGGCCACTGAAGCTTTCTTT. Translation: CASSFLTGATEAFF.

The rearrangement uses TRBV12-1 and TRBJ1-5; no check of the table's D call, TRBD1, against the DNA was made. TRBV12-1 is tagged as a pseudogene. CDR3 length equals 16 residues. CDR3 sequence: CASSCPTGRSNQPQHF. CDR3 in DNA: TGTGCCAGCAGCTGCCCCACAGGGCGAAGCAATCAGCCCCAGCATTTT.

The J gene is TRBJ2-5, the V gene TRBV2; 10 bases are a match to TRBD2. V lost 6 bases and J lost 2; bases outside the gene matches: 6. The length of the CDR3 is 15 residues. Germline V gives CDR1 SNHLY, CDR2 FYNNEI. The chain's CDR3 is CASSILAGRQETQYF. Written as DNA, the CDR3 is TGTGCCAGCAGCATACTAGCGGGGAGGCAAGAGACCCAGTACTTC.

The chain links TRBV7-9 to TRBJ2-5, with D perhaps TRBD2 (6 bases). This CDR3 contains 14 residues. The germline V gene encodes CDR1 SEHNR and CDR2 FQNEAQ (reference sequence). V was shortened by 2 bases and J by 5 bases, with 12 bases between the two germline ends. The CDR3 loop reads CASSLNWLAETQYF. DNA for the CDR3: TGTGCCAGCAGCTTAAATTGGCTAGCGGAGACCCAGTACTTC.

The chain combines TRBV6-6 with TRBJ2-7; the D is unclear. This CDR3 spans 11 amino acids. Germline V CDR1 and CDR2: MNHNY, SVGAGI (reference sequence). V lost 6 bases and J 1 base, leaving 4 bases between the germline ends. The CDR3 nucleotides are TGTGCCAGCAGGGATTCCTACGAGCAGTACTTC. Its translation: CASRDSYEQYF.

V is TRBV9 and J is TRBJ2-1, with 8 nucleotides matching TRBD1. Per germline, CDR1 SGDLS and CDR2 YYNGEE. V lost 2 bases to trimming and J lost 8 bases; unmatched junction nucleotides: 6. CDR3 length equals 14 residues. As DNA, the CDR3 is TGTGCCAGCAGCGTTGCCCCAGGGGGCGATGAGCAGTTCTTC. The encoded protein is CASSVAPGGDEQFF.

The chain joins TRBV5-1 to TRBJ1-3, with TRBD1 as a possible D gene (5 bases). This CDR3 region has 16 residues. The germline V gene encodes CDR1 SGHRS and CDR2 YFSETQ. The V end was cut by 0 bases, the J end by 4 bases, with 14 bases between. CDR3: CASSLAGGRLGNTIYF. CDR3 nucleotides: TGCGCCAGCAGCTTGGCCGGGGGACGGTTAGGAAACACCATATATTTT.

CDR3 sequence reads: CASTERGEVSTDTQYF. For the CDR3, the DNA is TGTGCCAGTACCGAGAGAGGGGAGGTCTCCACAGATACGCAGTATTTT. The J gene is TRBJ2-3, the V gene TRBV19, with D possibly TRBD2 on 6 matching bases. Per the germline V gene, CDR1 is LNHDA and CDR2 is SQIVND (reference sequence). Trimming stripped 7 bases from V and 2 bases from J, with 19 bases between. This CDR3 spans 16 amino acids.

The chain combines TRBV18 with TRBJ1-6; maybe TRBD1 (5 bases). The CDR3 loop spans 15 amino acids. Germline V CDR1 and CDR2: KGHSH, LQKENI. V was pared by 2 bases and J by 10 bases, with 15 bases between. CDR3 sequence reads: CASSPLKGIGSPLHF. CDR3 nucleotide sequence: TGTGCCAGCTCACCATTAAAGGGGATAGGATCACCCCTCCACTTT.

The V gene is TRBV7-9, the J gene TRBJ2-3; TRBD2 might be the D (5 bases). The CDR3 has 16 residues. Germline V gene sequence: CDR1 SEHNR, CDR2 FQNEAQ (reference sequence). The V and J ends lost 6 bases and 2 bases respectively, with 18 bases between them. The CDR3 DNA reads TGTGCCAGCAGACTCTATCCGGGATGGGACACAGATACGCAGTATTTT. Residues: CASRLYPGWDTDTQYF. The full variable domain, its missing parts supplied by reference TRBV7-9 and TRBJ2-3, is DTGVSQNPRHKITKRGQNVTFRCDPISEHNRLYWYRQTLGQGPEFLTYFQNEAQLEKSRLLSDRFSAERPKGSFSTLEIQRTEQGDSAMYLCASRLYPGWDTDTQYFGPGTRLTVL.

This clone was picked up a small number of times. V and J are TRBV2 and TRBJ1-1; weak D call: TRBD1 (6 bases). This CDR3 spans 14 amino acids. V lost 7 bases, J lost 2 bases, and 14 bases lay in between. Per the germline V gene, CDR1 is SNHLY and CDR2 is FYNNEI. The CDR3 spells CASIRQEANTEAFF. CDR3 bases: TGTGCCAGCATTCGACAGGAGGCCAACACTGAAGCTTTCTTT.

This clone was seen only a few times. V and J are TRBV15 and TRBJ1-1; tentative D call: TRBD1 (6 bases). V dropped 0 bases and J dropped 4 bases, with 9 bases sitting between them. Germline-derived CDR1 and CDR2 are LNHNV and YYDKDF (reference sequence). There are 14 residues in the CDR3. CDR3 protein: CATSRDLQGTEAFF. The CDR3 DNA sequence: TGTGCCACCAGCAGAGATCTACAGGGCACTGAAGCTTTCTTT. The variable domain in full, with the rest retrieved from reference TRBV15 and TRBJ1-1, is DAMVIQNPRYQVTQFGKPVTLSCSQTLNHNVMYWYQQKSSQAPKLLFHYYDKDFNNEADTPDNFQSRRPNTSFCFLDIRSPGLGDTAMYLCATSRDLQGTEAFFGQGTRLTVV.

The chain has TRBV27 and TRBJ2-3; 8 bases match TRBD2. The CDR3 consists of 15 residues. With V trimmed by 5 bases and J by 2 bases, 6 bases remained unmatched. Germline values: CDR1 MNHEY, CDR2 SMNVEV (reference sequence). The CDR3 DNA sequence: TGTGCCAGCAGTCGGCCGGGACTAGTCACAGATACGCAGTATTTT. Translating it yields CASSRPGLVTDTQYF.